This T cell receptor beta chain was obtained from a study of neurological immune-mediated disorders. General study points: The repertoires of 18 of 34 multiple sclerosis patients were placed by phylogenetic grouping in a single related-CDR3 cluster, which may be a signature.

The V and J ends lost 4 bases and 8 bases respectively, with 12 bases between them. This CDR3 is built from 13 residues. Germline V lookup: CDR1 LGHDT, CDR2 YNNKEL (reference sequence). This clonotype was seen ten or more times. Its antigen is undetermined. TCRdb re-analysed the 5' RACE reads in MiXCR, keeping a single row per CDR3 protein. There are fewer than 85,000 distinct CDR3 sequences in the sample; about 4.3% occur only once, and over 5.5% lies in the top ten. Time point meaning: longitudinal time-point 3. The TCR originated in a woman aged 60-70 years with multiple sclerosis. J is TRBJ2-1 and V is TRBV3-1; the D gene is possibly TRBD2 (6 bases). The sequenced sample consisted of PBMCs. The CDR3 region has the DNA TGTGCCAGCAGCCGGACCGCGGGGCATGAGCAGTTCTTC. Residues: CASSRTAGHEQFF.